The 15 T cell receptor beta chains presented below share a single source sample, sequenced in a study of cytomegalovirus exposure and HLA in healthy donors. Profiled with immunoSEQ multiplex PCR; TCRdb holds only in-frame clones, not every one. The sample has about 150,000 clones, about 86% seen once. The sequenced sample was PBMCs. Receptor source: a human donor in good health.

The genes are TRBV6-1 and TRBJ1-6, with 7 positions matching TRBD1. Unmatched junction bases numbered 11, after V lost 8 bases and J lost 7 bases. Per the germline V gene, CDR1 is MNHNS and CDR2 is SASEGT. CDR3 length equals 15 residues. The CDR3 DNA reads as TGTGCCAGCGGTGCCGGGACAGCGCGGAATTCACCCCTCCACTTT. It specifies CASGAGTARNSPLHF.

This chain connects TRBV4-1 to TRBJ2-3, with TRBD2 matching 15 bases. The CDR3 extends over 19 amino acids. Trimming cost V 3 bases and J 2 bases; bases outside gene matches: 9. In germline, CDR1 is MGHRA, CDR2 YSYEKL. CDR3 DNA: TGCGCCAGCAGCCATGACTCGGGACTAGCGGGGGGTCTCACAGATACGCAGTATTTT. The encoded protein is CASSHDSGLAGGLTDTQYF.

The chain couples TRBV2 to TRBJ2-1, with TRBD1 matching over 8 bases. Germline CDR1 is SNHLY and CDR2 is FYNNEI. This CDR3 has 14 residues. V dropped 6 bases and J dropped 10; count of bases not matched to a gene: 11. The CDR3 sequence is CASRFRGQIKEQFF. DNA for the CDR3: TGTGCCAGCAGGTTCAGGGGGCAAATTAAGGAGCAGTTCTTC.

This rearrangement joins TRBV6-5 to TRBJ1-1; D is uncertain. The CDR3 is made up of 15 amino acids. Looked up from germline, CDR1 is MNHEY and CDR2 is SVGAGI. Trimming pared 4 bases from V and 2 bases from J, leaving 14 bases between. CDR3 amino acids: CASSWAGPRNTEAFF. CDR3 sequence (DNA): TGTGCCAGCAGTTGGGCAGGCCCACGAAACACTGAAGCTTTCTTT.

As DNA, the CDR3 is TGTGCCAGCAGCTTATTTGTAGCGGGAGACGAGCAGTACTTC. Residues: CASSLFVAGDEQYF. The V and J genes are TRBV7-9 and TRBJ2-7, with TRBD2 matching 9 bases. V lost 2 bases and J lost 5; bases outside the gene matches: 4. From germline, CDR1 is SEHNR and CDR2 FQNEAQ (reference sequence). CDR3 length: 14 residues.

The chain combines TRBV13 with TRBJ2-3, with 7 bases aligning to TRBD2. Germline V gene lookup returns CDR1 PRHDT and CDR2 FYEKMQ (reference sequence). The CDR3 extends over 15 amino acids. Germline trimming cut 5 bases from V and 2 bases from J; bases unmatched to any gene: 7. The CDR3 is CASSPMGGDTDTQYF. The CDR3 DNA sequence: TGTGCCAGCAGCCCGATGGGGGGGGACACAGATACGCAGTATTTT. The whole variable domain, filled in from reference TRBV13 and TRBJ2-3, reads AAGVIQSPRHLIKEKRETATLKCYPIPRHDTVYWYQQGPGQDPQFLISFYEKMQSDKGSIPDRFSAQQFSDYHSELNMSSLELGDSALYFCASSPMGGDTDTQYFGPGTRLTVL.

V is TRBV7-6 and J is TRBJ2-3; possibly TRBD2 for D (6 bases). There are 15 residues in the CDR3. Germline values: CDR1 SGHVS, CDR2 FNYEAQ. Trimming removed 3 bases from V and 1 base from J, with 11 bases in between. CDR3 sequence reads: CASSFFSGRTDTQYF. Here the CDR3 DNA reads TGTGCCAGCAGCTTTTTTAGCGGCCGCACAGATACGCAGTATTTT. Complete variable domain (other parts from reference TRBV7-6 and TRBJ2-3): GAGVSQSPRYKVTKRGQDVALRCDPISGHVSLYWYRQALGQGPEFLTYFNYEAQQDKSGLPNDRFSAERPEGSISTLTIQRTEQRDSAMYRCASSFFSGRTDTQYFGPGTRLTVL.

This clone occurred once. This sequence joins TRBV20-1 and TRBJ1-2; D gene unclear. This CDR3 spans 10 amino acids. Trimming removed 5 bases at V and 8 bases at J, with 9 bases between. Germline values: CDR1 DFQATT, CDR2 SNEGSKA (reference sequence). CDR3 in amino acids: CSAEPLGYTF. Here the CDR3 DNA reads TGCAGTGCTGAGCCCCTAGGCTACACCTTC.

In DNA, the CDR3 is TGCAGCGTTGGACTAGCGGGAGACGGGGAGCTGTTTTTT. It translates to CSVGLAGDGELFF. The rearrangement links TRBV29-1 to TRBJ2-2; 12 bases align to TRBD2. Germline V gene sequence: CDR1 SQVTM, CDR2 ANQGSEA. The CDR3 has 13 amino acids. With 4 bases clipped from V and 7 bases from J, the junction kept 1 base outside the gene matches.

The rearrangement joins TRBV25-1 to TRBJ2-3, with unresolved D. Trimming took 1 base from V and 14 from J, leaving 10 bases between them. The CDR3 runs to 11 residues. The germline gives CDR1 MGHDK, CDR2 SYGVNS. Here the CDR3 DNA reads TGTGCCAGCAGTGAATCAGTCCTCCCGTATTTT. Its protein is CASSESVLPYF.

This clone showed up just a few times. The rearrangement uses TRBV6-5 and TRBJ1-1; TRBD1 matches at 10 bases. The CDR3 sequence is 12 residues long. Trimming at V came to 8 bases and at J to 5 bases, leaving 2 bases not matched to a gene. Germline values: CDR1 MNHEY, CDR2 SVGAGI. The CDR3 region is CASGTGVTEAFF. The CDR3 nucleotides are TGTGCCAGCGGGACAGGGGTAACTGAAGCTTTCTTT.

The CDR3 DNA follows: TGCGCCAGCAGCTTGGAAGGACTAGACTACACTGAAGCTTTCTTT. Translated, it gives CASSLEGLDYTEAFF. The chain is built from TRBV5-1 and TRBJ1-1; D is unresolved. The germline V gene encodes CDR1 SGHRS and CDR2 YFSETQ. This CDR3 is built from 15 residues. The V end was cut by 0 bases, the J end by 3 bases, with 12 bases between.

The chain recombines TRBV15 with TRBJ2-5; TRBD2 matches 9 bases. Germline lookup yields CDR1 LNHNV and CDR2 YYDKDF (reference sequence). Unmatched junction bases numbered 9, after V lost 5 bases and J lost 5 bases. The CDR3 sequence is 15 residues long. In nucleotides, the CDR3 is TGTGCCACCAGCCCGGCGGCTAGCGGGGTGGAGACCCAGTACTTC. Translated, it gives CATSPAASGVETQYF.

This rearrangement joins TRBV27 to TRBJ2-7; tentatively, D is TRBD2 (6 bases). This CDR3 comprises 15 residues. The V end was cut by 6 bases, the J end by 0 bases, with 15 bases between. Germline V gene sequence: CDR1 MNHEY, CDR2 SMNVEV (reference sequence). The CDR3 nucleotides are TGTGCCAGCAGCCCGGGACTCACGAGCTCCTACGAGCAGTACTTC. This gives the protein CASSPGLTSSYEQYF.

The rearrangement links TRBV6-1 to TRBJ2-7; D unresolved. Trimming shortened V by 6 bases and J by 2 bases, and 8 bases separated the two germline ends. CDR3 size: 12 residues. Germline CDR1 and CDR2: MNHNS and SASEGT. As DNA, the CDR3 is TGTGCCAGCAGCAAACAGACCTACGAGCAGTACTTC. Protein product: CASSKQTYEQYF.